Listed below are T cell receptor beta chains from one sample, sequenced in a study of tumor-infiltrating lymphocytes in primary liver carcinoma. TCRdb itself ran the multiplex PCR reads through MiXCR, one entry per CDR3 protein. Of around 88,000 distinct CDR3 sequences in the sample, around 68% were seen once. Sequences were obtained from tumor-adjacent normal liver tissue. These TCRs come from a middle-aged man with primary liver carcinoma and hepatitis B virus infection. Both conserved end residues are part of each CDR3. Each record gives: clone size, V gene, D gene, J gene, CDR3 protein, CDR3 DNA. D genes are given only for firm matches. Clone size is given for some rows only: seen once, a few or many times, or a class if the clone is expanded.

>once|TRBV11-2|TRBD2|TRBJ2-1
CASNSRTSVYNEQFF
TGTGCCAGCAATTCCCGGACTAGCGTTTACAATGAGCAGTTCTTC
>few|TRBV30|-|TRBJ2-7
CAGRPQISYEQYF
TGTGCCGGAAGGCCACAGATATCCTACGAGCAGTACTTC
>-|TRBV18|TRBD1|TRBJ2-1
CASSPVQQGATEFF
TGTGCCAGCTCTCCGGTCCAACAGGGGGCAACGGAGTTCTTC
>-|TRBV4-1|TRBD2|TRBJ2-3
CASSQKSTGLAGADTEYF
TGCGCCAGCAGCCAGAAGTCTACGGGACTAGCGGGAGCAGATACGGAGTATTTT
>-|TRBV11-3|TRBD2|TRBJ2-1
CASSLDPYAGGLVYNEQFF
TGTGCCAGTAGCTTAGATCCCTATGCGGGAGGGCTGGTCTACAATGAGCAGTTCTTC
>-|TRBV6-6|-|TRBJ2-7
CVSATGMTYEQYF
TGTGTCAGCGCTACGGGTATGACCTACGAGCAGTACTTC
>-|TRBV6-2/TRBV6-3|-|TRBJ2-1
CASKPEGDNSYKEQFF
TGTGCCAGCAAACCGGAGGGAGACAACTCGTACAAAGAGCAGTTCTTC
>-|TRBV11-2|-|TRBJ2-7
CVCSYTSGPYEQYF
TGTGTCTGCAGCTACACCAGCGGTCCCTACGAGCAGTACTTC
>-|TRBV5-1|-|TRBJ2-1
CASSLEAGNYDEQFF
TGCGCCAGCAGTTTGGAGGCAGGGAACTACGATGAGCAGTTCTTC
>few|TRBV5-1|-|TRBJ2-3
CASSLGTYTDTQYF
TGCGCCAGCAGCTTGGGGACTTACACAGATACGCAGTATTTT
>once|TRBV10-3|-|TRBJ2-5
CAFSVSGQETQYF
TGTGCCTTCAGTGTCAGCGGACAAGAGACCCAGTACTTC
>many|TRBV10-3|TRBD2|TRBJ2-7
CAISESTSGYEQYF
TGTGCCATCAGTGAGTCAACTAGCGGCTACGAGCAGTACTTC
>-|TRBV11-2|TRBD1|TRBJ2-5
CASSLVSGDSRQETQYF
TGTGCCAGCAGTTTAGTCAGTGGGGACAGTCGGCAAGAGACCCAGTACTTT
>many|TRBV5-5|-|TRBJ1-1
CASSYRTLNTEAFF
TGTGCCAGCAGCTATCGAACACTGAACACTGAAGCTTTCTTT
>many|TRBV10-3|-|TRBJ2-3
CASRNLETDTQYF
TGTGCCTCCAGAAATCTGGAGACAGATACGCAGTATTTT
>-|TRBV29-1|-|TRBJ2-5
CSVHEGQQETQYF
TGCAGCGTTCACGAGGGACAACAAGAGACCCAGTACTTC
>-|TRBV7-8|-|TRBJ1-5
CTSTLLVYSNQPQHF
TGTACCAGCACCTTGCTAGTGTATAGCAATCAGCCCCAGCATTTT
>-|TRBV5-1|-|TRBJ1-1
CAGSSSTQLDTEAFF
TGCGCCGGCAGCTCTTCGACGCAATTGGACACTGAAGCTTTCTTT
>-|TRBV6-5|TRBD1|TRBJ2-5
CASSDPGGGTETQYF
TGTGCCAGCAGTGATCCAGGGGGCGGGACGGAGACCCAGTACTTC
>-|TRBV7-9|-|TRBJ2-1
CASSLVGGASYNEQIF
TGTGCCAGCAGCTTAGTCGGGGGTGCGTCCTACAATGAGCAGATCTTC
>-|TRBV18|-|TRBJ1-5
CANSPGQNQPQHF
TGTGCCAACTCACCAGGACAGAATCAGCCCCAGCATTTT
>-|TRBV10-3|-|TRBJ2-1
CAIRGNLNYTEQFF
TGTGCCATCAGGGGGAATCTCAACTACACTGAGCAGTTCTTC
>-|TRBV6-5|-|TRBJ2-4
CASSYSASAKNIQCF
TGTGCCAGCAGTTACTCAGCTAGTGCCAAAAACATTCAGTGCTTC
>-|TRBV5-4|-|TRBJ2-3
CASRLGGGGSTDTQYF
TGTGCCAGCAGGTTGGGGGGCGGCGGTAGCACAGATACGCAGTATTTT
>many|TRBV6-5|-|TRBJ2-3
CASSYSIQGTDTQYF
TGTGCCAGCAGTTACTCGATACAGGGCACAGATACGCAGTATTTT
>few|TRBV5-1|TRBD2|TRBJ2-7
CASSEIGTSGYEQYF
TGCGCCAGCAGCGAAATTGGGACTAGCGGTTACGAGCAGTACTTC
>-|TRBV11-1|-|TRBJ2-7
CASSLGESNEQYF
TGTGCCAGTAGCTTAGGGGAAAGCAACGAGCAGTACTTC
>-|TRBV11-2|-|TRBJ2-5
CASSGDSAHQETQYF
TGTGCCAGCAGCGGGGACTCGGCCCACCAAGAGACCCAGTACTTC
>-|TRBV11-2|-|TRBJ2-3
CVSTTRTASTDAQYF
TGTGTCAGCACCACTAGGACAGCCAGCACAGATGCGCAGTATTTT
>-|TRBV11-2|-|TRBJ2-1
CASSLARGPMNEQFF
TGTGCCAGCAGCTTAGCTCGGGGCCCGATGAATGAGCAGTTCTTC
>medium-sized|TRBV11-2|-|TRBJ2-3
CASSLAEVTTDTQYF
TGTGCCAGCAGCTTGGCAGAAGTAACCACAGATACGCAGTATTTT
>many|TRBV6-5|-|TRBJ2-7
CASSYSREQYF
TGTGCCAGCAGTTACTCGCGAGAGCAGTACTTC
>-|TRBV11-2|TRBD2|TRBJ2-3
CASSLTTSGRTGRGTQYF
TGTGCTAGCAGCTTAACTACTAGCGGGAGGACGGGGAGAGGTACGCAGTATTTT
>-|TRBV29-1|TRBD1|TRBJ1-5
CNVGTAQGPQHF
TGCAACGTTGGGACAGCCCAGGGGCCCCAGCATTTT
>-|TRBV19|-|TRBJ2-2
CASTRAPGTGELFF
TGTGCCAGCACTAGGGCCCCGGGAACCGGGGAGCTGTTTTTT
>-|TRBV28|TRBD1|TRBJ2-7
CASIPQRGQPYEQYF
TGTGCCAGCATCCCACAAAGGGGGCAACCTTACGAGCAATACTTC
>once|TRBV20-1|-|TRBJ1-2
CSARERGGYGYTF
TGCAGTGCCAGGGAGAGGGGAGGCTATGGCTACACCTTC
>-|TRBV6-1|-|TRBJ2-7
CASSEIGPSFEQYF
TGTGCCAGCAGTGAAATTGGGCCATCCTTCGAGCAGTACTTC
>once|TRBV11-2|TRBD2|TRBJ2-5
CTSSRRLAGVQETQYF
TGTACCAGCAGCCGCAGACTAGCGGGAGTTCAAGAGACCCAGTACTTC
>-|TRBV11-2|-|TRBJ2-1
CASSFLLNGQFF
TGTGCCAGCAGCTTCTTACTCAACGGGCAGTTCTTC
>many|TRBV29-1|TRBD1|TRBJ1-4
CSVGIQGAKMGEKLFF
TGCAGCGTTGGAATACAGGGGGCGAAGATGGGAGAAAAACTGTTTTTT
>-|TRBV2|TRBD2|TRBJ2-3
CASSDDLSGRAGDTQYF
TGTGCCAGCAGTGACGATCTTAGCGGGAGGGCCGGAGATACGCAGTATTTT
>once|TRBV11-2|-|TRBJ2-2
CVSSSRQASNAGELYF
TGTGTCAGCAGCTCCAGACAGGCTTCGAACGCCGGGGAGCTGTATTTT
>-|TRBV12-3/TRBV12-4|-|TRBJ1-3
CTSRPLRPFGITIYF
TGTACCAGCCGTCCCCTCCGTCCATTTGGAATCACCATATATTTT
>few|TRBV6-1|-|TRBJ1-5
CASSEGGGNLPQHF
TGTGCCAGCAGTGAAGGGGGCGGCAATCTGCCCCAGCATTTT
>-|TRBV7-9|TRBD2|TRBJ2-7
CVSGGSYEQYF
TGTGTTAGCGGGGGGTCGTACGAGCAGTACTTC
>once|TRBV12-3/TRBV12-4|-|TRBJ2-3
CASSFQEESTETQYF
TGTGCCAGCAGTTTTCAGGAAGAGTCCACAGAAACGCAGTATTTT
>many|TRBV12-3/TRBV12-4|-|TRBJ1-2
CASSFSSVEDYGYTF
TGTGCCAGCAGTTTCTCATCGGTAGAGGACTATGGCTACACCTTC
>many|TRBV6-1|-|TRBJ2-7
CASSEFRRHSYEQYF
TGTGCCAGCAGTGAGTTTCGCAGACATAGCTACGAGCAGTACTTC